The rows below give T cell receptor beta chains drawn from one sample of a study of siplizumab effects on memory and regulatory T cells. Clones were read by immunoSEQ multiplex PCR, and TCRdb kept only the in-frame ones, dropping some. Counted here are about 63,000 clones, approximately 87% occurring once; the ten biggest clones make up 3.5% to 4%. The sample comprised memory CD4+ T cells sorted from blood. Receptor source: a human donor in good health. CDR3s include the opening cysteine and the closing phenylalanine or tryptophan. The order of the fields is clone size, D gene, J gene, CDR3 length, V gene, CDR3 protein, CDR3 DNA. The D gene is left open where the match is weak. Size is stated for part of the rows, as once, few or many counts, or as a class when the clone is expanded.

clone_size: NA
d_call: TRBD1
j_call: TRBJ1-1
cdr3_length: 15
v_call: TRBV5-1
cdr3_aa: CASSLGQGGAAEAFF
cdr3_nt: TGCGCCAGCAGCTTGGGACAGGGAGGGGCAGCTGAAGCTTTCTTT

clone_size: NA
d_call: TRBD1
j_call: TRBJ2-7
cdr3_length: 14
v_call: TRBV19
cdr3_aa: CASRNPGTGIEQYF
cdr3_nt: TGTGCCAGTAGAAACCCCGGGACAGGGATCGAGCAGTACTTC

clone_size: few
d_call: NA
j_call: TRBJ1-1
cdr3_length: 14
v_call: TRBV18
cdr3_aa: CASSSRQENTEAFF
cdr3_nt: TGTGCCAGCTCATCGCGACAGGAAAACACTGAAGCTTTCTTT

clone_size: NA
d_call: TRBD1
j_call: TRBJ1-2
cdr3_length: 15
v_call: TRBV2
cdr3_aa: CASSESRQGAKGYTF
cdr3_nt: TGTGCCAGCAGTGAATCGAGACAGGGGGCGAAAGGCTACACCTTC

clone_size: NA
d_call: TRBD1
j_call: TRBJ2-2
cdr3_length: 17
v_call: TRBV5-6
cdr3_aa: CASSLLRTGGKSGELFF
cdr3_nt: TGTGCCAGCAGCTTATTAAGGACAGGGGGCAAATCCGGGGAGCTGTTTTTT

clone_size: few
d_call: TRBD1
j_call: TRBJ2-7
cdr3_length: 14
v_call: TRBV6-1
cdr3_aa: CASSIQDRAYEQYF
cdr3_nt: TGTGCCAGCAGTATACAGGACAGGGCCTACGAGCAGTACTTC

clone_size: NA
d_call: NA
j_call: TRBJ1-5
cdr3_length: 16
v_call: TRBV19
cdr3_aa: CASSIFGLGDNQPQHF
cdr3_nt: TGTGCCAGTAGTATCTTCGGTCTGGGGGACAATCAGCCCCAGCATTTT

clone_size: NA
d_call: NA
j_call: TRBJ2-7
cdr3_length: 12
v_call: TRBV7-2
cdr3_aa: CASSRTVYEQYF
cdr3_nt: TGTGCCAGCAGCCGGACCGTCTACGAGCAGTACTTC

clone_size: NA
d_call: NA
j_call: TRBJ1-2
cdr3_length: 15
v_call: TRBV19
cdr3_aa: CASSNKYTSPYGYTF
cdr3_nt: TGTGCCAGTAGTAATAAGTATACGTCCCCCTATGGCTACACCTTC

clone_size: few
d_call: TRBD1
j_call: TRBJ2-2
cdr3_length: 16
v_call: TRBV29-1
cdr3_aa: CSVEASWDRGIGELFF
cdr3_nt: TGCAGCGTTGAGGCGAGTTGGGACAGGGGGATCGGGGAGCTGTTTTTT

clone_size: NA
d_call: TRBD1
j_call: TRBJ2-7
cdr3_length: 17
v_call: TRBV27
cdr3_aa: CASTSLDREEVGNEQYF
cdr3_nt: TGTGCCAGCACCTCCCTGGACAGGGAAGAAGTGGGGAACGAGCAGTACTTC

clone_size: NA
d_call: NA
j_call: TRBJ1-3
cdr3_length: 17
v_call: TRBV5-1
cdr3_aa: CASTFSPTESSGNTIYF
cdr3_nt: TGCGCCAGCACCTTTTCCCCGACAGAGAGCTCTGGAAACACCATATATTTT

clone_size: NA
d_call: TRBD2
j_call: TRBJ2-4
cdr3_length: 16
v_call: TRBV7-2
cdr3_aa: CASSYGTSRAKNIQYF
cdr3_nt: TGTGCCAGCAGCTATGGGACTAGCCGAGCCAAAAACATTCAGTACTTC

clone_size: NA
d_call: TRBD2
j_call: TRBJ2-3
cdr3_length: 14
v_call: TRBV7-3
cdr3_aa: CASSKDLTSGTQYF
cdr3_nt: TGTGCCAGCAGCAAGGATCTTACTAGCGGGACGCAGTATTTT

clone_size: NA
d_call: NA
j_call: TRBJ2-2
cdr3_length: 16
v_call: TRBV6-1
cdr3_aa: CASSGRFRTGTGELFF
cdr3_nt: TGTGCCAGCAGTGGCCGATTCCGAACAGGGACCGGGGAGCTGTTTTTT

clone_size: few
d_call: NA
j_call: TRBJ1-1
cdr3_length: 18
v_call: TRBV18
cdr3_aa: CASSLLGGTRGRNTEAFF
cdr3_nt: TGTGCCAGCTCACTCCTTGGGGGGACTAGGGGTCGGAACACTGAAGCTTTCTTT

clone_size: NA
d_call: TRBD1
j_call: TRBJ1-1
cdr3_length: 17
v_call: TRBV2
cdr3_aa: CASSGTGAGLANTEAFF
cdr3_nt: TGTGCCAGCAGCGGAACAGGGGCAGGGTTAGCGAACACTGAAGCTTTCTTT

clone_size: NA
d_call: NA
j_call: TRBJ2-5
cdr3_length: 12
v_call: TRBV5-6
cdr3_aa: CASNRVFETQYF
cdr3_nt: TGTGCCAGCAACAGGGTTTTCGAGACCCAGTACTTC

clone_size: NA
d_call: NA
j_call: TRBJ1-5
cdr3_length: 16
v_call: TRBV7-6
cdr3_aa: CASSLGQGSSNQPQHF
cdr3_nt: TGTGCCAGCAGCTTGGGCCAGGGAAGTAGCAATCAGCCCCAGCATTTT

clone_size: NA
d_call: TRBD1
j_call: TRBJ2-1
cdr3_length: 15
v_call: TRBV7-3
cdr3_aa: CASSSNTGGLNEQFF
cdr3_nt: TGTGCCAGCAGCTCGAATACAGGGGGCCTCAATGAGCAGTTCTTC

clone_size: NA
d_call: TRBD2
j_call: TRBJ2-7
cdr3_length: 15
v_call: TRBV10-1
cdr3_aa: CASSRSSGSGYEQYF
cdr3_nt: TGCGCCAGCAGTAGGAGTAGCGGGAGTGGGTACGAGCAGTACTTC

clone_size: NA
d_call: NA
j_call: TRBJ1-5
cdr3_length: 15
v_call: TRBV2
cdr3_aa: CASREGTNSNQPQHF
cdr3_nt: TGTGCCAGCAGAGAAGGGACAAATAGCAATCAGCCCCAGCATTTT

clone_size: NA
d_call: NA
j_call: TRBJ2-3
cdr3_length: 15
v_call: TRBV5-8
cdr3_aa: CASCRARPITDTQYF
cdr3_nt: TGTGCCAGCTGCCGAGCTCGACCGATCACAGATACGCAGTATTTT

clone_size: NA
d_call: NA
j_call: TRBJ2-2
cdr3_length: 14
v_call: TRBV6-6
cdr3_aa: CASRPPGDTGELFF
cdr3_nt: TGTGCCAGCAGACCCCCCGGGGACACCGGGGAGCTGTTTTTT

clone_size: NA
d_call: NA
j_call: TRBJ1-5
cdr3_length: 15
v_call: TRBV11-2
cdr3_aa: CASSLVGNSNQPQHF
cdr3_nt: TGTGCCAGCAGCTTAGTTGGAAATAGCAATCAGCCCCAGCATTTT

clone_size: once
d_call: NA
j_call: TRBJ2-5
cdr3_length: 13
v_call: TRBV7-9
cdr3_aa: CASSRGATETQYF
cdr3_nt: TGTGCCAGCTCACGGGGGGCCACAGAGACCCAGTACTTC

clone_size: NA
d_call: TRBD1
j_call: TRBJ1-1
cdr3_length: 15
v_call: TRBV27
cdr3_aa: CASSFSRDRDTEAFF
cdr3_nt: TGTGCCAGCAGTTTTTCCCGGGACAGGGATACTGAAGCTTTCTTT

clone_size: NA
d_call: NA
j_call: TRBJ2-3
cdr3_length: 14
v_call: TRBV7-9
cdr3_aa: CATKPQGGTDTQYF
cdr3_nt: TGTGCCACCAAACCCCAAGGGGGCACAGATACGCAGTATTTT

clone_size: NA
d_call: TRBD1
j_call: TRBJ2-4
cdr3_length: 16
v_call: TRBV18
cdr3_aa: CASSSGTGLAKNIQYF
cdr3_nt: TGTGCCAGCTCGTCCGGGACAGGGCTAGCCAAAAACATTCAGTACTTC

clone_size: NA
d_call: NA
j_call: TRBJ1-2
cdr3_length: 13
v_call: TRBV5-1
cdr3_aa: CASSFGPDNGYTF
cdr3_nt: TGCGCCAGCAGCTTCGGACCGGACAATGGCTACACCTTC

clone_size: NA
d_call: TRBD2
j_call: TRBJ2-3
cdr3_length: 16
v_call: TRBV18
cdr3_aa: CASSKRASGGTDTQYF
cdr3_nt: TGTGCCAGCTCTAAACGGGCTAGCGGGGGCACAGATACGCAGTATTTT

clone_size: NA
d_call: TRBD2
j_call: TRBJ2-7
cdr3_length: 15
v_call: TRBV5-1
cdr3_aa: CASSPGTSNPYEQYF
cdr3_nt: TGCGCCAGCAGCCCAGGGACTAGCAATCCCTACGAGCAGTACTTC

clone_size: NA
d_call: TRBD2
j_call: TRBJ2-1
cdr3_length: 16
v_call: TRBV6-6
cdr3_aa: CASSYSGTSAYNEQFF
cdr3_nt: TGTGCCAGCAGTTACTCCGGGACTAGCGCGTACAATGAGCAGTTCTTC

clone_size: NA
d_call: TRBD2
j_call: TRBJ2-1
cdr3_length: 14
v_call: TRBV7-7
cdr3_aa: CASSPGTSGGALFF
cdr3_nt: TGTGCCAGCAGCCCCGGGACTAGCGGGGGGGCCTTGTTCTTC

clone_size: NA
d_call: NA
j_call: TRBJ1-1
cdr3_length: 12
v_call: TRBV18
cdr3_aa: CASSPRNTEAFF
cdr3_nt: TGTGCCAGCTCACCAAGGAACACTGAAGCTTTCTTT

clone_size: NA
d_call: NA
j_call: TRBJ2-7
cdr3_length: 10
v_call: TRBV7-8
cdr3_aa: CASSSYEQYF
cdr3_nt: TGTGCCAGCAGCAGTTACGAGCAGTACTTC

clone_size: few
d_call: NA
j_call: TRBJ2-5
cdr3_length: 12
v_call: TRBV5-1
cdr3_aa: CASSPRRETQYF
cdr3_nt: TGCGCCAGCAGTCCCCGCCGCGAGACCCAGTACTTC

clone_size: NA
d_call: TRBD1
j_call: TRBJ2-7
cdr3_length: 15
v_call: TRBV5-1
cdr3_aa: CASSDGTGRIYEQYF
cdr3_nt: TGCGCCAGCAGCGACGGGACAGGTCGTATCTACGAGCAGTACTTC

clone_size: NA
d_call: TRBD1
j_call: TRBJ1-5
cdr3_length: 13
v_call: TRBV7-8
cdr3_aa: CASSSRDRGPAHF
cdr3_nt: TGTGCCAGCAGCTCCCGGGACAGGGGGCCCGCGCATTTT

clone_size: NA
d_call: NA
j_call: TRBJ1-2
cdr3_length: 13
v_call: TRBV7-8
cdr3_aa: CASSYGASPPGTF
cdr3_nt: TGTGCCAGCAGCTACGGGGCAAGCCCTCCCGGCACCTTC

clone_size: NA
d_call: TRBD1
j_call: TRBJ1-2
cdr3_length: 15
v_call: TRBV2
cdr3_aa: CASSERAGGIYGYTF
cdr3_nt: TGTGCCAGCAGTGAACGGGCAGGGGGTATCTATGGCTACACCTTC

clone_size: NA
d_call: TRBD2
j_call: TRBJ2-1
cdr3_length: 16
v_call: TRBV9
cdr3_aa: CASSVRLAGGYNEQFF
cdr3_nt: TGTGCCAGCAGCGTCCGCCTAGCGGGAGGGTACAATGAGCAGTTCTTC

clone_size: NA
d_call: TRBD2
j_call: TRBJ2-5
cdr3_length: 16
v_call: TRBV27
cdr3_aa: CASSRQAGRGQETQYF
cdr3_nt: TGTGCCAGCAGCCGTCAAGCGGGGAGGGGACAAGAGACCCAGTACTTC

clone_size: once
d_call: TRBD1
j_call: TRBJ2-3
cdr3_length: 14
v_call: TRBV5-1
cdr3_aa: CASSSGQGTDTQYF
cdr3_nt: TGCGCCAGCAGCTCCGGACAGGGTACAGATACGCAGTATTTT

clone_size: few
d_call: NA
j_call: TRBJ2-5
cdr3_length: 15
v_call: TRBV7-9
cdr3_aa: CASSLVSPQGETQYF
cdr3_nt: TGTGCCAGCAGCTTAGTGTCCCCACAGGGAGAGACCCAGTACTTC

clone_size: once
d_call: TRBD1
j_call: TRBJ2-3
cdr3_length: 17
v_call: TRBV7-9
cdr3_aa: CASSQQPGQGSTDTQYF
cdr3_nt: TGTGCCAGCAGCCAGCAACCGGGACAGGGGAGCACAGATACGCAGTATTTT

clone_size: NA
d_call: NA
j_call: TRBJ1-5
cdr3_length: 15
v_call: TRBV6-5
cdr3_aa: CASRIREYSNQPQHF
cdr3_nt: TGTGCCAGCAGGATCCGGGAATATAGCAATCAGCCCCAGCATTTT

clone_size: NA
d_call: TRBD1
j_call: TRBJ2-7
cdr3_length: 15
v_call: TRBV28
cdr3_aa: CASSPSGQSFREQYF
cdr3_nt: TGTGCCAGCAGTCCTTCGGGACAGAGTTTTCGAGAGCAGTACTTC

clone_size: NA
d_call: NA
j_call: TRBJ1-2
cdr3_length: 13
v_call: TRBV5-1
cdr3_aa: CASSEQGDYGYTF
cdr3_nt: TGCGCCAGCAGCGAACAGGGTGACTATGGCTACACCTTC

clone_size: NA
d_call: NA
j_call: TRBJ2-2
cdr3_length: 15
v_call: TRBV4-1
cdr3_aa: CASSQGPGNTGELFF
cdr3_nt: TGCGCCAGCAGCCAAGGACCGGGGAACACCGGGGAGCTGTTTTTT

clone_size: NA
d_call: NA
j_call: TRBJ2-2
cdr3_length: 13
v_call: TRBV7-8
cdr3_aa: CASSGGAIGELFF
cdr3_nt: TGTGCCAGCAGCGGGGGGGCCATCGGGGAGCTGTTTTTT